These T cell receptor beta chains were read from a single sample in a study of blood T cell repertoires in COVID-19. Method: immunoSEQ multiplex PCR; TCRdb's copy keeps in-frame clones and lacks some. The sample yields about 190,000 clones, nearly 90% seen once. Input material: peripheral blood. These receptor sequences come from a woman in her thirties or forties who had recovered from COVID-19. Each CDR3 is given with its conserved first and last residue. Fields, in order: D gene, J gene, V gene, clone size, CDR3 protein, CDR3 DNA. D genes are given only for firm matches. A clone size is listed for some rows: how often the clone was seen (once, few, many), or a class if it is expanded.

-,TRBJ2-7,TRBV28,-,CASSPALQGYGEQYF,TGTGCCAGCAGTCCCGCCTTACAGGGTTATGGCGAGCAGTACTTC
-,TRBJ2-5,TRBV18,-,CASSPGGGETQYF,TGTGCCAGCTCACCAGGGGGAGGAGAGACCCAGTACTTC
TRBD2,TRBJ2-7,TRBV23-1,few,CASSQLLASGISYYEQYF,TGCGCCAGCAGTCAATTATTGGCTAGCGGGATCTCCTACTACGAGCAGTACTTC
-,TRBJ2-7,TRBV28,-,CASHSWSYEQYF,TGTGCCAGCCACTCGTGGAGTTACGAGCAGTACTTC
-,TRBJ2-1,TRBV2,-,CASSEGGYGEQFF,TGTGCCAGCAGTGAAGGGGGCTATGGTGAGCAGTTCTTC
-,TRBJ2-1,TRBV4-3,-,CASSQDRASINEQFF,TGCGCCAGCAGCCAAGATAGGGCTAGCATCAATGAGCAGTTCTTC
-,TRBJ1-5,TRBV6-1,-,CASSEHSSYNQPQHF,TGTGCCAGCAGTGAACACTCCTCCTACAATCAGCCCCAGCATTTT
TRBD2,TRBJ2-1,TRBV5-4,-,CATSLGTSVLNEQFF,TGTGCCACTTCGTTAGGGACTAGCGTTTTAAATGAGCAGTTCTTC
-,TRBJ1-1,TRBV7-9,-,CASSLLADTEAFF,TGTGCCAGCAGCTTACTGGCAGACACTGAAGCTTTCTTT
-,TRBJ1-2,TRBV30,-,CAWSVWTVYGYTF,TGTGCCTGGAGTGTATGGACAGTCTATGGCTACACCTTC
TRBD1,TRBJ1-3,TRBV2,-,CASSRGQSGNTIYF,TGTGCCAGTTCGAGGGGGCAGTCTGGAAACACCATATATTTT
-,TRBJ1-3,TRBV2,-,CASSEVTSGNTIYF,TGTGCCAGCAGTGAAGTAACAAGTGGAAACACCATATATTTT
TRBD2,TRBJ2-1,TRBV7-2,-,CASSPSGTTSEQFF,TGTGCCAGCAGCCCCTCCGGGACTACCAGCGAGCAGTTCTTC
-,TRBJ2-1,TRBV5-1,once,CASSLRTFIADSYNEQFF,TGCGCCAGCAGCTTGAGGACCTTCATAGCGGACTCCTACAATGAGCAGTTCTTC
TRBD2,TRBJ2-1,TRBV19,many,CASRSTSGSYNEQFF,TGTGCCAGTAGGAGTACTAGCGGGAGCTACAATGAGCAGTTCTTC
TRBD2,TRBJ2-4,TRBV30,-,CAWSAPKLAGGNIQYF,TGTGCCTGGAGTGCCCCCAAACTAGCGGGAGGGAACATTCAGTACTTC
-,TRBJ2-1,TRBV5-4,-,CASSLAGKQFF,TGTGCCAGCAGCCTGGCCGGGAAGCAGTTCTTC
-,TRBJ1-4,TRBV5-4,-,CASSLGGSLEKLFF,TGTGCCAGCAGCCTGGGGGGCTCGTTAGAAAAACTGTTTTTT
TRBD1,TRBJ2-7,TRBV4-3,-,CASSEGGQGNYEQYF,TGCGCCAGCTCCGAGGGGGGACAGGGGAACTACGAGCAGTACTTC
-,TRBJ2-7,TRBV18,-,CASSPRIGESHEQYF,TGTGCCAGCTCACCTCGCATAGGGGAATCCCACGAGCAGTACTTC
-,TRBJ2-1,TRBV6-1,-,CASSEKPLALAADEQFF,TGTGCCAGCAGTGAAAAGCCGCTGGCTCTAGCCGCCGATGAGCAGTTCTTC
-,TRBJ2-2,TRBV3-1/TRBV3-2,-,CASSLTNTGELFF,TGTGCCAGCAGCCTAACAAACACCGGGGAGCTGTTTTTT
TRBD2,TRBJ2-1,TRBV20-1,-,CSASPPPGLARAYNEQFF,TGCAGTGCTAGTCCCCCCCCCGGACTAGCTCGAGCCTACAATGAGCAGTTCTTC
TRBD2,TRBJ2-7,TRBV9,-,CASSPSSGTNYEQYF,TGTGCCAGCAGCCCAAGTAGCGGGACCAACTACGAGCAGTACTTC
TRBD1,TRBJ2-2,TRBV2,-,CASRSDRGSTGELFF,TGTGCCAGCAGGTCCGACAGGGGGAGCACCGGGGAGCTGTTTTTT
TRBD1,TRBJ1-3,TRBV3-1/TRBV3-2,-,CASSSQGVTSGNTIYF,TGTGCCAGCAGCTCACAGGGGGTTACCTCTGGAAACACCATATATTTT
TRBD1,TRBJ1-5,TRBV6-6,once,CASSYQDRGQPQHF,TGTGCCAGCAGTTATCAGGACAGGGGTCAGCCCCAGCATTTT
TRBD2,TRBJ2-3,TRBV7-2,-,CASSLALAGGSTDTQYF,TGTGCCAGCAGCTTAGCCCTAGCGGGAGGAAGCACAGATACGCAGTATTTT
TRBD1,TRBJ1-2,TRBV19,-,CASRGTGTGYTF,TGTGCCAGTCGAGGGACAGGGACGGGCTACACCTTC